This entry concerns a single T cell receptor beta chain. Its antigen is unknown. One base away there is no much larger clone; base qualities are not given. The cohort was made up of approximately 670 healthy bone marrow donors. At the time of sampling, all cohort members were nominally healthy, though unrecorded immune exposures were likely present. The donor tested CMV seronegative and was one of the 352 seronegative cohort members. Every donor gave a peripheral blood sample, and the peripheral blood mononuclear cells from that sample were used for TCR beta sequencing. Genomic DNA was extracted from the blood cell samples with the Qiagen DNeasy Blood Extraction Kit. The sample belongs to a study of cytomegalovirus exposure and HLA in healthy donors (dated by TCRdb to 2016 to 2017). A note on the overall study: In an earlier analysis of 587 of the donors, under 300 Gb of sequence data and 90 million to 130 million unique TCR beta sequences from about 190 million T cells were reported. Typing coverage varied by locus: about 620-630 donors for A, B, C, DRB1 and DQB1; more than 500 for DQA1; more than 600 for DPA1; around 490 for DPB1. The later analysis used no new phenotypic data to find candidate immune exposures, relying instead on TCR beta sequences and their occurrence across donors. In an earlier analysis of more than 550 of the donors, high-throughput TCR beta sequencing was used to judge whether each TCR beta V gene segment behaved as functional or pseudogenic. Roughly five DR-DQ haplotypes were treated as single units for association and clustering because of strong linkage in the cohort. In addition to the first cohort of hundreds of subjects, a separate validation cohort of 100 to 150 different subjects was used. In a later genetic analysis, genome-wide SNP genotypes for about 55% of the roughly 700 donors were used, and that subset was treated as a discovery cohort. Of the 398 genotyped donors, roughly 76% were placed in the genetic ancestry cluster associated with self-reported Caucasian donors. A later analysis re-analyzed previously published TCR beta repertoires from approximately 700 donors and added high-resolution HLA genotyping to study TCR occurrence patterns. The study used immunosequencing to profile the T cell repertoires of 666 subjects and linked those repertoires to cytomegalovirus serostatus. To predict cytomegalovirus infection status, the study brought together high-throughput TCR immunosequencing, statistical association of individual TCRs with disease status, and machine learning. Every repertoire in the discovery cohort had been generated on one and the same sequencing platform. On average, roughly 240,000 unique TCR beta nucleotide sequences were sequenced per donor among some 430 genotyped donors of the cohort, with roughly 18% of those sequences being non-productive. Roughly 300 gigabases of sequencing data and tens of millions of unique TCR sequences were included in an early release covering under 650 HLA-typed donors. Class I and class II HLA loci were covered by the typing at four-digit resolution. The study aimed to test whether cataloging public T cell receptors could reveal signatures of past pathogen exposure. Alongside the repertoire data, information on donor age, sex, ethnicity and CMV serostatus was compiled.

Library method: the immunoSEQ multiplex PCR assay. The multiplex PCR relied on a mix of 60 forward primers for TCR Vbeta segments and 13 reverse primers for TCR Jbeta segments. The CDR3 region of rearranged TCR beta genes was amplified from genomic DNA by a multiplex PCR assay. The amplified TCR beta libraries were sequenced on the Illumina HiSeq System as 87-base-pair reads. In the authors' own workflow: In a later analysis, tens of millions of unique TCR beta chains were counted across the 666 repertoires, and roughly 11 million of these chains were shared by at least two donors. Raw reads were error-corrected and collapsed into unique sequences with a nearest-neighbor algorithm that merged closely related sequences to remove PCR and sequencing errors. CDR3 sequences were aligned to IMGT reference sequences to assign V, D and J gene segments. For a sequence to be retained, a match of at least six nucleotides to both a V gene segment and a J gene segment was required. A rearrangement was called productive if the CDR3 had no stop codons and remained in frame with V and J, and every other rearrangement was called non-productive. Following IMGT convention, CDR3 was defined as the stretch from the second conserved V-encoded cysteine to the conserved J-encoded phenylalanine. In an earlier analysis of more than 550 of the donors, sequences lacking an unambiguous match to a single V gene segment were excluded. An earlier analysis of several hundred of the donors called V segments functional above 56.7% productive rearrangements and segregating when the between-donor standard deviation exceeded 5%. To diagnose cytomegalovirus status from the catalog of TCR beta chain sequences, a statistical classification framework was built. In a later analysis, V and J genes were assigned by comparing TCR nucleotide sequences against IMGT/GENE-DB human TR gene sequences. Using the TCRdist pipeline, a later analysis assigned CDR3 sequences along with most-parsimonious VDJ recombination scenarios. A later analysis defined each TCR beta chain by its CDR3 amino acid sequence plus V-gene family, and excluded reads lacking a unique V-gene family. In a later analysis, several hundred highly shared, low-generation-probability nucleotide sequences were removed to address suspected cross-contamination and a sequencing artifact. In a later analysis, a clonal expansion index for each public chain was calculated from normalized within-repertoire ranks of inferred template counts. In a later analysis, generation probabilities were computed with a VDJ recombination model fitted to out-of-frame rearrangements, and the resulting probabilities were checked against IGoR. Hypergeometric tests were used in a later analysis to score TCR-TCR, TCR-HLA and TCR-CMV co-occurrence, with a repertoire-size bias correction applied to the TCR pairs. To estimate false discovery rates, a later analysis permuted the HLA or CMV assignments 20 times. In a later analysis, co-occurring TCRs were grouped using DBSCAN, and TCRdist sequence similarity was added for clustering within HLA-allele-positive subsets. Co-occurrence clustering excluded repertoires with fewer than 30,000 or more than 120,000 public chains, plus five with anomalous nucleotide sharing. TCRdb carries this immuneACCESS record with in-frame sequences only. Its versions omit some clonotypes, under half of them owing to an unresolved V gene in the studies checked, with the rest unexplained. V and J calls and clone size are given by that table; D and trimming were obtained from the DNA. The sample has under 150,000 clones on record, 82% of them singletons. The ten largest clones capture 2% to 3% of the sample.

The germline V gene supplies CDR1 SGHTA and CDR2 FQGNSA. The V end gives up 5 bases and the J end 5 bases, leaving 10 bases in the junction not matched to a gene. Spanning cysteine to phenylalanine, the CDR3 consists of 15 amino acids. Only the CDR3 DNA stays, 45 bases, in frame from base 1. On the study overall, not on this receptor specifically: A cluster of highly shared sequence variants was judged likely to be a technical artifact of the sequencing pipeline. A later genetic analysis reported fewer N-insertions in productive TCRs among donors in an Asian-associated ancestry cluster than the roughly 640-donor mean. According to a later analysis, TCR association rates differed among HLA loci, with DRB1 alleles showing the most associated TCRs and HLA-C alleles showing the fewest. Immune exposure information for the cohort was limited to CMV serostatus. According to a later analysis, parvovirus B19, influenza, CMV and Epstein-Barr virus appeared linked to several top co-occurrence clusters. Correlated functional status among segregating V segments might be attributable to linkage disequilibrium, but an unknown experimental factor could not be ruled out. The study gave a list of over 150 TCR beta chains associated with cytomegalovirus. A few of the identified cytomegalovirus-associated TCR beta chains were confirmed in vitro to be specific for cytomegalovirus antigens. It was suggested by the authors that the approach could potentially be generalized to other disease states and immunological phenotypes. Because HLA typing was unavailable for some donors at each locus, only the typed subset was used in association tests. A later analysis found that HLA-associated TCR beta chains were more clonally expanded and had lower generation probabilities than equally common non-associated chains. In both the original and validation cohorts, the classifier was reported to diagnose cytomegalovirus status with high specificity and sensitivity. The cohort was sequenced for TCR beta chains only, and without alpha or paired-chain data the features that could be detected were limited. At a false discovery rate of 0.05, a later analysis linked 16,000 or so TCR beta sequences to specific HLA alleles. When HLA alleles, especially DR and DQ, strongly co-occurred, attributing TCR associations to individual alleles was difficult. An association between a missense DCLRE1C variant and V-gene and J-gene trimming of TCR beta chains was found in a later genetic analysis and replicated in an independent cohort. The earlier analysis of 450 to 700 of the donors excluded some 16 rarely observed V segments, including chromosome 9 orphons, because counts were too low. The 87-base-pair reads could not distinguish some IMGT-functional V segments, including TRBV6-2 and TRBV6-3, so those segments were excluded. Roughly uniform sequencing depth across donors was assumed in presence/absence analyses, although this assumption may not hold. Most CMV-associated TCR beta chains appeared to be HLA-restricted in a later analysis, and the HLA associations seemed to be driven largely by CMV exposure. In an earlier analysis of 587 of the donors, most TCR beta V segments appeared in productive rearrangements about 87% or about 30% of the time, broadly matching IMGT annotations. While some public TCRs were present in many individuals, most TCR sequences turned up only very rarely across donors. A further reported finding was that TCR beta sequences accurately predicted the HLA-A and HLA-B alleles for most subjects in the first cohort.

The chain joins TRBV7-2 to TRBJ2-3; 7 junctional bases match TRBD1. The specimen sequenced was PBMCs. The receptor was derived from a woman aged 18-29 years in good health and CMV-seronegative. For the CDR3, the sequence is CASSQQGQAVDTQYF. The DNA sequence follows: TGTGCCAGCAGCCAGCAAGGACAGGCGGTAGATACGCAGTATTTT.